The clone carrying this T cell receptor beta chain was seen a few times. Its antigen is not identified. The data originate from a study of beta chain features in type 1 diabetes. Every isolated RNA sample was fully reverse transcribed, so sequencing captured expressed TCRB transcripts. About 3.9 million reads on average were seen across naive, central memory and regulatory T cell samples. Using immunoSEQ multiplex PCR, the repertoire was profiled, and TCRdb retains in-frame clones only, with some absent. This table holds about 360,000 clones, roughly 13% found once. V lost 10 bases and J 2 bases, leaving 13 bases between the germline ends. The CDR3 consists of 13 residues. The V gene's germline CDR1 is MDHEN and CDR2 SYDVKM. Study outcomes and limitations: The naive, central memory and Treg TCRB repertoires looked more alike in patients than they did in healthy donors. Small HLA sub-analyses could not settle whether HLA shapes TCRB rearrangement.

This TCR was sampled from a man aged 18 to 35 in good health. Sequencing was carried out using naive CD4+ T cells from blood. J is TRBJ2-3 and V is TRBV28, with D possibly TRBD1 on 5 matching bases. The CDR3 bases are TGTGCCACCCTATCGACAGCCACAGATACGCAGTATTTT. It yields the protein CATLSTATDTQYF.